This T cell receptor (beta chain) was profiled in a study of blood T cell repertoires in COVID-19. Background on the study: PBMCs, B-cell-depleted T cells, or T cells provided the cDNA or gDNA that made up the material.

This table comes from immunoSEQ multiplex PCR, and its TCRdb copy is limited to in-frame clones, with some not included. The sample lists roughly 350,000 clones, 92% occurring once. Recruits, aged about 18 to 95 years, lived in around 24 US areas. Germline V lookup: CDR1 MNHEY, CDR2 SVGAGI. V lost 2 bases, J lost 5 bases, and 15 bases lay in between. There are 16 residues in the CDR3. The sequence was collected from a woman aged 30 to 39 who had recovered from COVID-19. The chain joins TRBV6-5 to TRBJ2-2, with D unclear. The sequenced sample consisted of PBMCs or T cells enriched from blood (not recorded which). CDR3 amino acids: CASSYRGPAGTGELFF. CDR3 DNA sequence: TGTGCCAGCAGTTACCGAGGCCCTGCCGGGACCGGGGAGCTGTTTTTT.